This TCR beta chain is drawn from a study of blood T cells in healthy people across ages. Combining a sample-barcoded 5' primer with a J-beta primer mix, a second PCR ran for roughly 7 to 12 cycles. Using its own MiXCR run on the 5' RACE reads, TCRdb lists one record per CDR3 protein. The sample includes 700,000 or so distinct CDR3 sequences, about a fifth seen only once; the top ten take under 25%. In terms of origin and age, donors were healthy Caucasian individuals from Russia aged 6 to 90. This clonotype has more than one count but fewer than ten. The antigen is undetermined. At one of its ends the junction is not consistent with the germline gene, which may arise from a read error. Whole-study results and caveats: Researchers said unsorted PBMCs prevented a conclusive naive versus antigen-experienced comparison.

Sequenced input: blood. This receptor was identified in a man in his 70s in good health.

CDR3 sequence reads: CVSSVLRANEQFF. The DNA for the CDR3 is TGTGTCAGCAGTGTGCTCAGGGCGAATGAGCAGTTCTTC. This chain connects TRBV2 to TRBJ2-1, with a weak D call TRBD1 (5 bases). The V gene's germline CDR1 is SNHLY and CDR2 FYNNEI. The CDR3 length is 13 residues. Filled out from reference TRBV2 and TRBJ2-1, the complete variable domain reads EPEVTQTPSHQVTQMGQEVILRCVPISNHLYFYWYRQILGQKVEFLVSFYNNEISEKSEIFDDQFSVERPDGSNFTLKIRSTKLEDSAMYFCVSSVLRANEQFFGPGTRLTVL.